Below are 4 T cell receptor beta chains sequenced from a single sample in a study of regulatory T cells in long-lasting Graves disease. Stated time point: newly diagnosed GD, antithyroid drugs for less than 3 months. Generation of the TCR library employed RNA extracted from PBMCs. Libraries of TCR beta came from iRepertoire HTBI primers plus Arm-PCR of CDR3 regions. TCRdb recomputed calls from the multiplex PCR reads with MiXCR, one row per CDR3 protein. The table includes more than 400,000 distinct CDR3 sequences, about 16% detected once. These data are also associated with another study on T cells in Graves' hyperthyroidism and ophthalmopathy.

The material sequenced was peripheral blood mononuclear cells (PBMCs), taken at new diagnosis, from a patient treated with antithyroid drugs. Receptor source: a man aged 35 to 55 with Graves disease.

The chain couples TRBV5-4 to TRBJ2-1; D is perhaps TRBD2 (5 bases). V shed 5 bases and J shed 5 bases, with 17 bases lying between them. The CDR3 is 15 amino acids. In germline, CDR1 is SGHNT, CDR2 YYREEE (reference sequence). The CDR3 DNA reads TGTGCCAGCAGTCCTCAGAGCGGAGCTAACAATGAGCAGTTCTTC. Its protein is CASSPQSGANNEQFF.

This clonotype appeared a few times. This sequence joins TRBV15 and TRBJ2-3; no firm D call. This CDR3 contains 16 residues. In germline, CDR1 is LNHNV, CDR2 YYDKDF (reference sequence). Trimming pared 2 bases from V and 0 bases from J, leaving 12 bases between. CDR3 residues: CATSRPRGISTDTQYF. In nucleotides, the CDR3 is TGTGCCACCAGCAGACCGCGAGGAATAAGCACAGATACGCAGTATTTT.

This clonotype was seen a handful of times. This rearrangement joins TRBV24-1 to TRBJ2-3; 14 bases line up with TRBD2. With V trimmed by 4 bases and J by 7 bases, 6 bases remained unmatched. The CDR3 runs 16 residues. Germline V gene data show CDR1 as KGHDR and CDR2 as SFDVKD. The CDR3 region is CATSDPGLAGANTQYF. CDR3 coding DNA: TGTGCCACCAGTGACCCGGGACTAGCGGGAGCTAATACGCAGTATTTT.

The chain is built from TRBV9 and TRBJ2-3; 11 bases align to TRBD2. The CDR3 spans 17 residues. CDR1 and CDR2 from the germline V gene are SGDLS and YYNGEE. V lost 2 bases to trimming and J lost 4 bases; unmatched junction nucleotides: 9. This CDR3 reads CASSVSIAGGPPDTQYF. The CDR3 DNA reads TGTGCCAGCAGCGTCAGCATAGCGGGAGGGCCACCAGATACGCAGTATTTT. The full variable domain, with the rest looked up from reference TRBV9 and TRBJ2-3, is DSGVTQTPKHLITATGQRVTLRCSPRSGDLSVYWYQQSLDQGLQFLIQYYNGEERAKGNILERFSAQQFPDLHSELNLSSLELGDSALYFCASSVSIAGGPPDTQYFGPGTRLTVL.